This is a list of T cell receptor beta chains from one sample in a study of Ad26.COV2.S vaccination and SARS-CoV-2 variants. Here immunoSEQ multiplex PCR was the method, and the copy in TCRdb shows in-frame clones only, minus some. The table records roughly 380,000 clones, roughly 87% of them present only once. The specimen was peripheral blood, collected in a trial of Ad26.COV2.S vaccine versus placebo. The receptors originated from a person between 18 and 65 years old who received the Ad26.COV2.S COVID-19 vaccine or a placebo. Each CDR3 is given with its conserved first and last residue. A D gene is named only where the DNA matches it firmly. Clone size is shown for a subset of rows, as once, few, many or a class of expanded clone.

>.|TRBJ2-7|TRBV19|.|10
TGTGCCAGTGACACCTACGAGCAGTACTTC
CASDTYEQYF
>.|TRBJ1-1|TRBV2|once|15
TGTGCCAGCCGAAGACAACCTGCTATGAACACTGAAGCTTTCTTT
CASRRQPAMNTEAFF
>.|TRBJ1-1|TRBV7-2|few|14
TGTGCCAGCAGCTTAGAGAGGGGATACACTGAAGCTTTCTTT
CASSLERGYTEAFF
>TRBD2|TRBJ2-5|TRBV7-2|.|16
TGTGCCAGCAGCTTAGGCGGGGGGGCGGGCTTTGAGACCCAGTACTTC
CASSLGGGAGFETQYF
>TRBD1|TRBJ2-1|TRBV5-1|.|14
TGCGCCAGCAGCTTGGGAGACAGGGATAATGAGCAGTTCTTC
CASSLGDRDNEQFF
>.|TRBJ1-3|TRBV28|.|15
TGTGCCAGCAGACCAATCGGGACATGGGGAAACACCATATATTTT
CASRPIGTWGNTIYF
>TRBD2|TRBJ2-3|TRBV3-1/TRBV3-2|.|16
TGTGCCAGCAGTCGGACTAGCGGGGGCAGCACAGATACGCAGTATTTT
CASSRTSGGSTDTQYF
>.|TRBJ1-1|TRBV12-3/TRBV12-4|.|12
TGTGCCAGCATGACAAGTTTCACTGAAGCTTTCTTT
CASMTSFTEAFF
>.|TRBJ1-6|TRBV14|.|14
TGTGCCAGCAGCCCATATATACAGAATTCACCCCTCCACTTT
CASSPYIQNSPLHF
>TRBD1|TRBJ1-2|TRBV27|.|14
TGTGCCAGCAGTAGACAGGGAAGTAGCTATGGCTACACCTTC
CASSRQGSSYGYTF
>TRBD1|TRBJ2-5|TRBV2|.|20
TGTGCCAGCACGGGGAGGGACAGGGGGCAGGTAGCGGGTACCCAAGAGACCCAGTACTTC
CASTGRDRGQVAGTQETQYF
>TRBD2|TRBJ2-5|TRBV9|.|18
TGTGCCAGCAGCGAGTTAGCGGGGGGCCGTTCGTACCAAGAGACCCAGTACTTC
CASSELAGGRSYQETQYF
>.|TRBJ2-2|TRBV7-9|.|14
TGTGCCAGCAGCTTAGAGGGCCGATCGGCAGAGCTGTTTTTT
CASSLEGRSAELFF
>TRBD1|TRBJ2-2|TRBV3-1/TRBV3-2|once|20
TGTGCCAGCAGCCAAGATAGTGTGCTTCGGGGACAGGTAAACACCGGGGAGCTGTTTTTT
CASSQDSVLRGQVNTGELFF
>TRBD1|TRBJ2-5|TRBV19|.|18
TGTGCCAGTAGTATGGGGTTTGCGTCGACAGGGTTCGGAGAGACCCAGTACTTC
CASSMGFASTGFGETQYF
>.|TRBJ1-1|TRBV3-1/TRBV3-2|.|15
TGTGCCAGCAGCCAAGGTCCGGGGGGGGTACCTGAAGCTTTCTTT
CASSQGPGGVPEAFF